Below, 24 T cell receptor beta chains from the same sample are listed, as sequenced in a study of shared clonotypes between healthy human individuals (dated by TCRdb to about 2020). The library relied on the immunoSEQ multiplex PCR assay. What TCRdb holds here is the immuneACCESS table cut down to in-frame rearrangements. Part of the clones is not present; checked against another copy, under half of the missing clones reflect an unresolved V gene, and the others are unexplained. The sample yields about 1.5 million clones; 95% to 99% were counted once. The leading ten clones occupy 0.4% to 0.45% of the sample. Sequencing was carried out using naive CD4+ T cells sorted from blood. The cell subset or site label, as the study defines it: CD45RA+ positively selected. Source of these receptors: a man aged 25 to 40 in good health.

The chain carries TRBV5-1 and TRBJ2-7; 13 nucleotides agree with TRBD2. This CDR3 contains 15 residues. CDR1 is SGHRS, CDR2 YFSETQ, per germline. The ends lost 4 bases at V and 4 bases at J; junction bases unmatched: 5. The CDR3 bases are TGCGCCAGCAGCATAACTAGCGGGAGGGATTACGAGCAGTACTTC. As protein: CASSITSGRDYEQYF.

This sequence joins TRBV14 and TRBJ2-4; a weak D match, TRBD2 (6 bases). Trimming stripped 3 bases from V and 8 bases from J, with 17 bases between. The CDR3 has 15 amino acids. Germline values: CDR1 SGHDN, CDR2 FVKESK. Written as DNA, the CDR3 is TGTGCCAGCAGCCAGGCCCCCGGGACTGGGGACATTCAGTACTTC. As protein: CASSQAPGTGDIQYF.

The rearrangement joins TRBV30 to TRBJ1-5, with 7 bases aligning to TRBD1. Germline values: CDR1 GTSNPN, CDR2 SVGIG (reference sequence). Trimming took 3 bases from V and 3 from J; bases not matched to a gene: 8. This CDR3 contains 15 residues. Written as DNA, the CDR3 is TGTGCCTGGAGCCTGGGTGACAGGGACAATCAGCCCCAGCATTTT. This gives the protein CAWSLGDRDNQPQHF.

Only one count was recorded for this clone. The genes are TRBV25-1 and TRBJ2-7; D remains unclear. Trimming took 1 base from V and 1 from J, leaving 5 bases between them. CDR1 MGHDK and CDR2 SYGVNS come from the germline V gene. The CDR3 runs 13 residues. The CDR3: CASSELVSYEQYF. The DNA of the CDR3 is TGTGCCAGCAGTGAATTGGTGTCCTACGAGCAGTACTTC.

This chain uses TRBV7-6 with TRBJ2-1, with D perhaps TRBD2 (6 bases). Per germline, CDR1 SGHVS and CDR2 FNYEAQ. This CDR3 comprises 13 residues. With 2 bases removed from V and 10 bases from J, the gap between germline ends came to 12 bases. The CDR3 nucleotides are TGTGCCAGCAGCTTAAGGGTGGCGGGAGAGCAGTTCTTC. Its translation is CASSLRVAGEQFF.

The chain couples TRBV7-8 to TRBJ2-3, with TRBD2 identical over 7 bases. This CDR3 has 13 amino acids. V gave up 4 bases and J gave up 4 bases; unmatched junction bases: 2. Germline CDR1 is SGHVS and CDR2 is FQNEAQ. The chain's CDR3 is CASSYRGADTQYF. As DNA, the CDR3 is TGTGCCAGCAGCTACCGGGGGGCAGATACGCAGTATTTT.

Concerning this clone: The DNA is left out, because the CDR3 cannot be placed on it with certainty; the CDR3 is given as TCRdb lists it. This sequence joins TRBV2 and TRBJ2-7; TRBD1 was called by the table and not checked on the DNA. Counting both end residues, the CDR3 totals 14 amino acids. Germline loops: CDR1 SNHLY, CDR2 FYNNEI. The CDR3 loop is CASTTVWGQGASSF.

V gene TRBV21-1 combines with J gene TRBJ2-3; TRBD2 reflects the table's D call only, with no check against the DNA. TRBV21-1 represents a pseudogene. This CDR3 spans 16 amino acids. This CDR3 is CASSKETSVCTDTQYF. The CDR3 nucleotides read TGTGCCAGCAGCAAAGAAACTAGCGTATGCACAGATACGCAGTATTTT.

The DNA for the CDR3 is TGTGCCAGCAGTTTTTACCGGGGTCCCCACGAGCAGTACTTC. This gives the protein CASSFYRGPHEQYF. V usage is TRBV28 and J usage is TRBJ2-7, with a weak D call TRBD2 (5 bases). The germline CDR1 and CDR2 sequences are MDHEN and SYDVKM. V was pared by 3 bases and J by 5 bases, with 14 bases between. The CDR3 runs 14 residues.

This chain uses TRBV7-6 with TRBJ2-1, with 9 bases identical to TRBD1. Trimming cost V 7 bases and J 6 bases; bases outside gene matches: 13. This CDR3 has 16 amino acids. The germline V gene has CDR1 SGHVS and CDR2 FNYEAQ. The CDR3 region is CASTRATGTGINEQFF. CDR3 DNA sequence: TGTGCCAGCACCCGGGCGACCGGGACAGGGATCAATGAGCAGTTCTTC.

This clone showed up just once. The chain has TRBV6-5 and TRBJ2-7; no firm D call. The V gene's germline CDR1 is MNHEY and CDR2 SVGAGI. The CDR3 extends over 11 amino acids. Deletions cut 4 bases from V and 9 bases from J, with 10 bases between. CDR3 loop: CASSSPSGQYF. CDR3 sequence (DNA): TGTGCCAGCAGTTCCCCCTCGGGGCAGTACTTC.

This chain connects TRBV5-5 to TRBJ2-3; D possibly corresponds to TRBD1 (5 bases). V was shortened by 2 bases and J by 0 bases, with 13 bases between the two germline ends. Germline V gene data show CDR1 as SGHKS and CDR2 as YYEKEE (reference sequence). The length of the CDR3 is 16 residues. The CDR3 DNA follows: TGTGCCAGCAGCTTCTTTGGCAGGGCCAGCACAGATACGCAGTATTTT. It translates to CASSFFGRASTDTQYF.

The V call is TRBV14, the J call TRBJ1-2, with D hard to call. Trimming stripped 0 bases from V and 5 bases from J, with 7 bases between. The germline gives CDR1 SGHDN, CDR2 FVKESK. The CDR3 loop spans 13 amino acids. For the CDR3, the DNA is TGTGCCAGCAGCCAAGATTGGCTTTATGGCTACACCTTC. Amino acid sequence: CASSQDWLYGYTF.

The CDR3 loop is CASSLLRGLEPQHF. As DNA, the CDR3 is TGTGCCAGCAGCTTACTACGGGGCCTGGAGCCCCAGCATTTT. The chain employs TRBV7-2 and TRBJ1-5; D perhaps matches TRBD1 (5 bases). Trimming took 2 bases from V and 8 from J, leaving 13 bases between them. CDR3 size: 14 residues. Germline CDR1 reads SGHTA; CDR2 reads FQGNSA. Complete variable domain (other parts from reference TRBV7-2 and TRBJ1-5): GAGVSQSPSNKVTEKGKDVELRCDPISGHTALYWYRQSLGQGLEFLIYFQGNSAPDKSGLPSDRFSAERTGGSVSTLTIQRTQQEDSAVYLCASSLLRGLEPQHFGDGTRLSIL.

DNA of the CDR3: TGTGCCAGCTCAGGGTTATATGCGGTTGACACCGGGGAGCTGTTTTTT. Its protein is CASSGLYAVDTGELFF. The gene calls are TRBV11-2 and TRBJ2-2; D is perhaps TRBD1 (5 bases). CDR1 is SGHAT, CDR2 FQNNGV, per germline. CDR3 length: 16 amino acids. V lost 8 bases, J lost 3 bases, and 19 bases lay in between.

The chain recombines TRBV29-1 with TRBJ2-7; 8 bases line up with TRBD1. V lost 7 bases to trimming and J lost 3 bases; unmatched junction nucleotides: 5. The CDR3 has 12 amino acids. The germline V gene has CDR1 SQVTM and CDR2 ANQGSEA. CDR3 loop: CSATGGDYEQYF. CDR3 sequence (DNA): TGCAGCGCAACAGGGGGTGACTACGAGCAGTACTTC.

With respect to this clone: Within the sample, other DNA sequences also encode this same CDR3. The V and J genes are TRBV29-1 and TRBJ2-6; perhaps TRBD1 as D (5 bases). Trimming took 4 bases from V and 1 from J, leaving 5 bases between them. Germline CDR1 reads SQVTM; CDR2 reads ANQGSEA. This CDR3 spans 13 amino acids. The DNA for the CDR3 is TGCAGCGTTGCAGGGTCTGGGGCCAACGTCCTGACTTTC. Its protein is CSVAGSGANVLTF.

The CDR3 sequence: CASILIGQGMNTEAFF. The CDR3 DNA reads as TGTGCCAGCATTCTCATTGGGCAGGGGATGAACACTGAAGCTTTCTTT. The gene calls are TRBV2 and TRBJ1-1, with a possible D match to TRBD1 (6 bases). Between the trimmed V and J ends, which lost 7 bases and 0 bases, there was a span of 18 bases. The CDR3 runs to 16 residues. The germline V gene encodes CDR1 SNHLY and CDR2 FYNNEI.

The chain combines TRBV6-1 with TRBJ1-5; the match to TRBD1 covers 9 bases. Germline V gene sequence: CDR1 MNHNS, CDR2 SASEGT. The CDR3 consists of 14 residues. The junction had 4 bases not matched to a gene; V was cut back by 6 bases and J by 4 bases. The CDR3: CASRGTGQNQPQHF. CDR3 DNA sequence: TGTGCCAGCAGGGGGACAGGGCAAAATCAGCCCCAGCATTTT.

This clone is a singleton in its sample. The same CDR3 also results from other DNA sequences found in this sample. CDR3 DNA sequence: TGCGCCAGCAGCCGTGAGGGGTCCGGAAACACCATATATTTT. As protein: CASSREGSGNTIYF. This rearrangement joins TRBV5-1 to TRBJ1-3, with D possibly TRBD1 on 5 matching bases. This CDR3 is built from 14 residues. V lost 4 bases and J lost 4, with 12 bases in between. Germline assignment: CDR1 SGHRS and CDR2 YFSETQ.

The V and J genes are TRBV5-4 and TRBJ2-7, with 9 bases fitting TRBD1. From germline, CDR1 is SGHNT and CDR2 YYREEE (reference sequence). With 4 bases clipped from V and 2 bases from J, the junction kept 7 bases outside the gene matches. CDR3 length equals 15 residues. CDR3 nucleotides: TGTGCCAGCAGCCACGGACAGGGGAGAACCTACGAGCAGTACTTC. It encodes CASSHGQGRTYEQYF. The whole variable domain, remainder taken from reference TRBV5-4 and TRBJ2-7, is ETGVTQSPTHLIKTRGQQVTLRCSSQSGHNTVSWYQQALGQGPQFIFQYYREEENGRGNFPPRFSGLQFPNYSSELNVNALELDDSALYLCASSHGQGRTYEQYFGPGTRLTVT.

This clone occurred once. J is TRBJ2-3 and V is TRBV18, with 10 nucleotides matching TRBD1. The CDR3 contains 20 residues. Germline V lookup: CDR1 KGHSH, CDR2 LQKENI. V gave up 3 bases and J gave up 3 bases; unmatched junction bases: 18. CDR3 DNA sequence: TGTGCCAGCTCACCCCTAAGACAGGACAGGGGGAATCGGCAGACAGATACGCAGTATTTT. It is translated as CASSPLRQDRGNRQTDTQYF.

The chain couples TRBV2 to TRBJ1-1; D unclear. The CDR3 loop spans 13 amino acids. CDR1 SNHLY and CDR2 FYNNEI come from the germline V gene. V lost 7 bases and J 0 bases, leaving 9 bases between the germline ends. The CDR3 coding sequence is TGTGCCAGCAACGGGGAACTGAACACTGAAGCTTTCTTT. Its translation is CASNGELNTEAFF.

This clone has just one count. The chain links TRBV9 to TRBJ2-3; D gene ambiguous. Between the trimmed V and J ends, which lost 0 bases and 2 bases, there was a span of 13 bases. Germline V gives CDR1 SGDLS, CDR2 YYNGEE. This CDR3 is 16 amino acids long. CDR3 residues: CASSVEALLATDTQYF. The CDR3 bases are TGTGCCAGCAGCGTAGAGGCCCTGCTGGCCACAGATACGCAGTATTTT.